The 19 T cell receptor beta chains below all came from one sample that was sequenced in a study of blood T cells in healthy people across ages. Combining a sample-barcoded 5' primer with a J-beta primer mix, a second PCR ran for roughly 6 to 12 cycles. TCRdb re-derived calls from the 5' RACE reads in MiXCR, one entry per CDR3 protein. The table records over a million distinct CDR3 sequences, roughly 40% of them present only once. Sequences were obtained from blood. The origin of the receptors is a woman younger than 35 in good health.

This clonotype has more than one count but fewer than ten. The rearrangement links TRBV10-3 to TRBJ2-3; TRBD1 agrees at 7 bases. The CDR3 is 15 amino acids. V was clipped by 7 bases and J by 0 bases; unmatched bases: 7. Per the germline V gene, CDR1 is ENHRY and CDR2 is SYGVKD. This chain's CDR3 is CAITSGGSSTDTQYF. The DNA of the CDR3 is TGTGCCATCACATCAGGGGGATCTAGCACAGATACGCAGTATTTT.

This clonotype was observed a handful of times. The gene calls are TRBV12-3 or TRBV12-4 and TRBJ2-3, with 7 bases matching TRBD2. The length of the CDR3 is 20 residues. V shed 3 bases, J shed 3 bases, and the junction held 21 bases outside the gene matches. The CDR3 region has the DNA TGTGCCAGCAGTTTGTATCCGTTGGCGGGAGTTCTTGGAGGGACAGATACGCAGTATTTT. It translates to CASSLYPLAGVLGGTDTQYF.

The chain carries TRBV28 and TRBJ1-2; TRBD1 matches at 9 bases. With V trimmed by 8 bases and J by 8 bases, 12 bases remained unmatched. The CDR3 consists of 14 residues. Per the germline V gene, CDR1 is MDHEN and CDR2 is SYDVKM. CDR3 residues: CASHTTGTGYGYTF. In DNA, the CDR3 is TGTGCCAGCCATACCACCGGGACAGGGTACGGCTACACCTTC.

The gene calls are TRBV4-2 and TRBJ2-1; D gene uncertain. V shed 3 bases and J shed 0 bases, with 12 bases lying between them. The CDR3 has 16 residues. Germline CDR1 reads LGHNA; CDR2 reads YNFKEQ. As DNA, the CDR3 is TGTGCCAGCAGCCAGTCGGACGGTAGCTCCTACAATGAGCAGTTCTTC. This gives the protein CASSQSDGSSYNEQFF.

J is TRBJ1-4 and V is TRBV5-1; 7 bases align to TRBD1. CDR1 and CDR2 from the germline V gene are SGHRS and YFSETQ. Losses at the gene ends were 4 bases for V and 3 bases for J; bases not matched to a gene: 3. This CDR3 spans 14 amino acids. The CDR3 coding sequence is TGCGCCAGCAGCCAGGGGGAGGCTAATGAAAAACTGTTTTTT. Translated, it gives CASSQGEANEKLFF.

The sample holds a few counts of this clonotype. The chain couples TRBV6-5 to TRBJ2-7; 9 nucleotides line up with TRBD2. V was clipped by 4 bases and J by 6 bases; unmatched bases: 10. The CDR3 contains 15 residues. The V gene's germline CDR1 is MNHEY and CDR2 SVGAGI. Here the CDR3 DNA reads TGTGCCAGCAGTTCCCTACTAGCGGGCCTTTTCGAGCAGTACTTC. Translated, it gives CASSSLLAGLFEQYF.

The CDR3 DNA is TGTGCCAGCAGTGAATTTGGCGGCACCTACAATGAGCAGTTCTTC. Translated, it gives CASSEFGGTYNEQFF. This chain connects TRBV6-1 to TRBJ2-1; D gene uncertain. The germline V gene encodes CDR1 MNHNS and CDR2 SASEGT. The V end lost 2 bases, the J end lost 2 bases, and 10 bases lay between the germline ends. This CDR3 has 15 amino acids.

The gene calls are TRBV30 and TRBJ2-1; 10 positions agree with TRBD2. This CDR3 region has 13 residues. V shed 5 bases, J shed 9 bases, and the junction held 7 bases outside the gene matches. Germline V gene sequence: CDR1 GTSNPN, CDR2 SVGIG (reference sequence). Here the CDR3 DNA reads TGTGCCTGGGGAACTAGCGGGGCCGGTGAGCAGTTCTTC. Amino acids: CAWGTSGAGEQFF.

The chain uses TRBV15 and TRBJ2-7; D is unclear. V was shortened by 5 bases and J by 5 bases, with 16 bases between the two germline ends. The germline gives CDR1 LNHNV, CDR2 YYDKDF (reference sequence). This CDR3 has 14 amino acids. The CDR3, as DNA: TGTGCCACCAGCCCCCGAGTGGGCAGTGACGAGCAGTACTTC. Its translation: CATSPRVGSDEQYF.

The chain combines TRBV2 with TRBJ1-1; possibly TRBD1 for D (5 bases). The V gene lost 10 bases and the J gene lost 0 bases, with 9 bases spanning the gap. The CDR3 loop spans 12 amino acids. Germline V gene sequence: CDR1 SNHLY, CDR2 FYNNEI. CDR3 protein: CAKTTVNTEAFF. CDR3 bases: TGTGCCAAAACGACAGTGAACACTGAAGCTTTCTTT. Full variable domain (missing parts from reference TRBV2 and TRBJ1-1): EPEVTQTPSHQVTQMGQEVILRCVPISNHLYFYWYRQILGQKVEFLVSFYNNEISEKSEIFDDQFSVERPDGSNFTLKIRSTKLEDSAMYFCAKTTVNTEAFFGQGTRLTVV.

This chain connects TRBV9 to TRBJ2-7, with TRBD2 matching 7 bases. This CDR3 is 16 amino acids long. CDR1 and CDR2 from the germline V gene are SGDLS and YYNGEE. V trimming: 2 bases; J trimming: 10 bases; junction bases outside the gene matches: 18. The CDR3 is CASSVHPAGPGEAQYF. In DNA form, the CDR3 reads TGTGCCAGCAGCGTCCACCCAGCGGGGCCGGGGGAGGCCCAGTACTTC.

V gene TRBV6-1 combines with J gene TRBJ1-2; 7 bases match TRBD1. V lost 6 bases, J lost 0 bases, and 13 bases stayed unmatched. The germline V gene encodes CDR1 MNHNS and CDR2 SASEGT. The CDR3 runs 17 residues. The DNA for the CDR3 is TGTGCCAGCAGGAAATGGGACAGCGGCGAGCCTAACTATGGCTACACCTTC. It specifies CASRKWDSGEPNYGYTF.

The chain joins TRBV28 to TRBJ1-2; D is unclear. CDR3 size: 11 residues. V was cut by 8 bases and J by 6 bases, with 10 bases left in between. In germline, CDR1 is MDHEN, CDR2 SYDVKM. In DNA, the CDR3 is TGTGCCAGCGGGAGTATAGATGGCTACACCTTC. This sequence encodes CASGSIDGYTF.

The rearrangement joins TRBV27 to TRBJ2-3, with D perhaps matching TRBD2 (5 bases). V dropped 6 bases and J dropped 3 bases, with 16 bases sitting between them. Germline loops: CDR1 MNHEY, CDR2 SMNVEV (reference sequence). The CDR3 length is 15 residues. For the CDR3, the DNA is TGTGCCAGCAGCCTAAGCGGCCTAGGAACAGATACGCAGTATTTT. This gives the protein CASSLSGLGTDTQYF.

This clonotype was seen more than once but under ten times. The rearrangement links TRBV5-1 to TRBJ2-1; 7 bases are a match to TRBD1. From germline, CDR1 is SGHRS and CDR2 YFSETQ. This CDR3 has 16 amino acids. With V trimmed by 10 bases and J by 0 bases, 13 bases remained unmatched. The CDR3 DNA sequence: TGCGCCTCACAGGGGCCCGTAGGTGTCTCCTACAATGAGCAGTTCTTC. It translates to CASQGPVGVSYNEQFF.

This clonotype was detected only a few times. The rearrangement joins TRBV2 to TRBJ2-3; 9 bases align to TRBD2. Germline trimming cut 3 bases from V and 0 bases from J; bases unmatched to any gene: 7. CDR1 is SNHLY and CDR2 is FYNNEI in the germline V gene. CDR3 size: 17 residues. As DNA, the CDR3 is TGTGCCAGCAGTGAGATAGCGGGAGTCACTAGCACAGATACGCAGTATTTT. Encoded protein: CASSEIAGVTSTDTQYF.

The V and J genes are TRBV2 and TRBJ1-1; D is unresolved. This CDR3 is 13 amino acids long. Trimming took 11 bases from V and 0 from J, leaving 13 bases between them. Germline lookup yields CDR1 SNHLY and CDR2 FYNNEI. The CDR3 nucleotides read TGTGCCGGCACCCGGGGTATGAACACTGAAGCTTTCTTT. Translation gives CAGTRGMNTEAFF.

The chain links TRBV27 to TRBJ2-5, with D hard to call. The V gene lost 5 bases and the J gene lost 7 bases, with 11 bases spanning the gap. The germline V gene encodes CDR1 MNHEY and CDR2 SMNVEV (reference sequence). CDR3 length: 12 residues. CDR3 protein: CASSPLDGTQYF. CDR3 DNA: TGTGCCAGCAGTCCCCTAGACGGGACCCAGTACTTC.

The chain employs TRBV30 and TRBJ2-5; D gene unclear. This CDR3 has 12 residues. The V end was cut by 0 bases, the J end by 3 bases, with 5 bases between. Germline V gene data show CDR1 as GTSNPN and CDR2 as SVGIG (reference sequence). This CDR3 reads CAWSVKKETQYF. The CDR3 DNA is TGTGCCTGGAGTGTAAAGAAAGAGACCCAGTACTTC.